This T cell receptor beta chain was captured in a study of CD4 T cells in relation to SARS-CoV-2 and coronaviruses (dated by TCRdb to about 2021). In the study overall: In the ViraFEST assay, PBMCs were grown with antigen for 9 to 10 days, and TCR beta CDR3s were then sequenced to identify antigen-specific clonal expansions. The study assessed, at the TCR clonotype level, memory CD4+ T cell crossreactivity between SARS-CoV-2 and common cold coronavirus spike proteins. HLA restriction was mapped for shared crossreactive spike epitopes using patient-derived lymphoblastoid cell lines. The Adaptive Biotechnologies TCR-sequencing kit was used to sequence samples from three pre-COVID donors and the naive versus memory experiments, while other data came from Illumina-based sequencing. Expansion assays from other donors in the study were sequenced with a different, Illumina-based TCR-beta assay. The negative reference condition was either a culture with an HIV-1 Nef peptide pool or a culture with no peptide.

General findings and caveats noted by the study authors: Compared with monoreactive clones, crossreactive clones had significantly weaker SARS-CoV-2-driven expansion, a result consistent with antigenic imprinting. Because the crossreactivity analysis focused on spike protein, crossreactivity against other viral proteins was not assessed. Memory CD4+ clonotypes crossrecognizing SARS-CoV-2 and at least one common cold coronavirus spike were found in around 71% of donors. The study was constrained by small numbers of patients and of tested TCRs. Pre-pandemic and post-infection samples were not both contributed by any donor, so tracing of the source of pre-existing responses was limited.

Regarding this clone: Its antigen is currently not known. No clone much larger than this one lies a single base away; base qualities are absent.

The method behind the library was the immunoSEQ multiplex PCR assay. The published analysis was carried out like this. Preprocessing removed nonproductive sequences and CDR3s not starting with C, not ending with F or W, or shorter than 7 amino acids. Antigen-specific clonotypes were called with the MANAFEST web app, based on expansion relative to reference and other culture wells. A clone was considered positive if the clone showed significant expansion compared with the reference culture in 2 of 3 replicate wells at an FDR below 0.05. To be called positive, a clone also had to show significant expansion compared with every other tandem well and an odds ratio greater than 5. After three terminal residues were trimmed from each end, CDR3 homology was quantified as pairwise Levenshtein distance using the stringdist R package. In TCRdb, the immuneACCESS table is reduced to in-frame sequences with V and J assigned. These tables do not hold every clone; where another copy was compared, an unresolved V gene accounts for under half, and the others remain unexplained. The V and J calls and clone size are taken from that table; D and trimming were inferred from the DNA. Present in this sample are 19,000 or so clones, around 80% of which were seen just once. Roughly 19% of the sample belongs to the ten largest clones.

CD4+ T cells from unexposed donors were collected before the COVID-19 pandemic (2011-2018). The EasySep CD4+ T cell isolation kit was used to isolate CD4+ T cells once the cultures had run for roughly 10 days. Unexposed donor CD4+ T cells were tested for reactivity to SARS-CoV-2 S and N and four common cold coronavirus spike pools, as cell number allowed. Each well held about 2 million PBMCs cultured in IMDM containing around 5% human AB serum and around 10 IU/ml IL-2. Half of the culture medium was replaced with fresh IL-2-containing medium on days 3 and 7. In general, triplicate replicate wells were used for every peptide culture condition. Leukapheresis product for the unexposed donors was purchased commercially. Ficoll-Paque PLUS gradient centrifugation was used to isolate PBMCs from leukapheresis product or whole blood. PBMCs were either cryopreserved at -140°C or used fresh in the expansion assay. The QIAamp Micro DNA Kit was used to extract genomic DNA from the CD4+ T cells.

V is cut back by 8 bases and J by 4 bases, with 9 bases in the junction unmatched. Looking up the germline V gene yields CDR1 MNHEY and CDR2 SVGAGI. The CDR3 starts with the cysteine, ends with the phenylalanine, and has 14 residues. The only DNA kept is the CDR3, 42 bases in frame from the first base. This TCR was recovered from a human donor in good health. Input material: CD4+ T cells from PBMCs, cultured in vitro. Recombination connected TRBV6-5 to TRBJ2-5; 8 central nucleotides agree with TRBD2. The CDR3 sequence is CASGHFAGGETQYF. The DNA sequence is given as TGTGCCAGCGGTCACTTTGCGGGAGGAGAGACCCAGTACTTC.